The 14 T cell receptor beta chains given below trace back to one sample, sequenced in a study of Ad26.COV2.S vaccination and SARS-CoV-2 variants. The table came from immunoSEQ multiplex PCR; TCRdb's copy has only in-frame clones and leaves some out. The sample has 350,000 to 400,000 clones; about 85% are singletons. As to treatment: some 20 received Ad26.COV2.S at low or high dose, single or two shots; 5 received placebo; per-sample allocation not given. Collection of samples fell on day 63 after the first vaccine or placebo injection. Material: peripheral blood, obtained in a trial of Ad26.COV2.S vaccine versus placebo. The receptors were sampled from a person between 18 and 59 years old who received the Ad26.COV2.S COVID-19 vaccine or a placebo.

This clone was seen a single time. This chain uses TRBV14 with TRBJ1-5; D not resolved. The CDR3 contains 13 residues. V was cut by 6 bases and J by 1 base, with 7 bases left in between. Germline values: CDR1 SGHDN, CDR2 FVKESK. In DNA form, the CDR3 reads TGTGCCAGCAGGGGCTACAGCAATCAGCCCCAGCATTTT. It codes for CASRGYSNQPQHF.

This clone has just one count. The gene calls are TRBV5-6 and TRBJ1-2; 8 nucleotides align to TRBD1. This CDR3 comprises 17 residues. The V segment lost 0 bases and the J segment 0 bases; nucleotides outside the gene matches: 7. The germline gives CDR1 SGHDT, CDR2 YYEEEE. The CDR3 sequence: CASSLETGVSPNYGYTF. As DNA, the CDR3 is TGTGCCAGCAGCTTGGAGACAGGGGTTAGCCCTAACTATGGCTACACCTTC.

The chain uses TRBV24-1 and TRBJ2-1, with D tentatively TRBD1 or TRBD2 (5 bases each). CDR1 is KGHDR and CDR2 is SFDVKD in the germline V gene. V lost 1 base, J lost 10 bases, and 7 bases lay in between. CDR3 size: 12 residues. CDR3 residues: CATSDFGTEQFF. Written as DNA, the CDR3 is TGTGCCACCAGTGATTTCGGGACGGAGCAGTTCTTC.

This chain uses TRBV4-3 with TRBJ1-3; D remains unclear. V was trimmed by 4 bases and J by 2 bases, leaving 3 bases between them. CDR3 length equals 12 residues. Germline CDR1 and CDR2: LGHNA and YSLEER. The chain's CDR3 is CASSPTGNTIYF. In DNA, the CDR3 is TGCGCCAGCAGCCCAACTGGAAACACCATATATTTT.

The chain joins TRBV5-1 to TRBJ1-1; possible D gene TRBD1, 6 bases. Trimming took off 7 bases at V and 1 base at J, with 14 bases between the two ends. The CDR3 is 14 residues long. The V gene's germline CDR1 is SGHRS and CDR2 YFSETQ. CDR3: CASAGTGWNTEAFF. The CDR3 bases are TGCGCCAGCGCCGGTACAGGGTGGAACACTGAAGCTTTCTTT.

DNA for the CDR3: TGTGCCAGCAGTTTATCCCCGACGGGGGAGCAGTACTTC. Residues: CASSLSPTGEQYF. The rearrangement links TRBV12-3 or TRBV12-4 to TRBJ2-7; possibly TRBD2 for D (5 bases). Trimming removed 2 bases from V and 7 bases from J, with 12 bases in between. The CDR3 runs 13 residues.

A note on this clone: With a much larger clone just one base away, this may be a read error. This sequence joins TRBV30 and TRBJ1-5; the D gene is possibly TRBD1 (5 bases). CDR1 is GTSNPN, CDR2 SVGIG, per germline (reference sequence). CDR3 size: 14 residues. V was cut by 5 bases and J by 4 bases, with 15 bases left in between. CDR3 in DNA: TGTGCCTGGTGTGGGGGGGAGGGGAATCAGCCCCAGCATTTT. Translated: CAWCGGEGNQPQHF. Based on the CDR3 plus reference TRBV30 and TRBJ1-5, the full variable domain is SQTIHQWPATLVQPVGSPLSLECTVEGTSNPNLYWYRQAAGRGLQLLFYSVGIGQISSEVPQNLSASRPQDRQFILSSKKLLLSDSGFYLCAWCGGEGNQPQHFGDGTRLSIL.

CDR3 residues: CASSSDRGRRNTEAFF. As DNA, the CDR3 is TGTGCCAGTAGTAGCGACCGGGGGCGCCGGAACACTGAAGCTTTCTTT. V is TRBV19 and J is TRBJ1-1; weak D call: TRBD1 (6 bases). This CDR3 comprises 16 residues. Trimming took 4 bases from V and 1 from J, leaving 16 bases between them. Looked up from germline, CDR1 is LNHDA and CDR2 is SQIVND (reference sequence).

In DNA, the CDR3 is TGCAGCGTGGACTTACAGGGGGCAGGCACTGAAGCTTTCTTT. This sequence encodes CSVDLQGAGTEAFF. The gene calls are TRBV29-1 and TRBJ1-1; 9 positions agree with TRBD1. After removal of 6 bases from V and 4 bases from J, the junction contained 9 bases not matched to a gene. CDR1 is SQVTM and CDR2 is ANQGSEA in the germline V gene. The CDR3 has 14 residues.

This chain connects TRBV7-9 to TRBJ1-2; D remains unclear. Germline lookup yields CDR1 SEHNR and CDR2 FQNEAQ (reference sequence). Trimming removed 3 bases at V and 8 bases at J, with 16 bases between. The CDR3 is 14 amino acids. CDR3 amino acids: CASSFFGGSGGYTF. CDR3 sequence (DNA): TGTGCCAGCAGCTTTTTCGGTGGGTCTGGAGGCTACACCTTC.

This clone was found once. The chain joins TRBV6-5 to TRBJ2-7; D call uncertain. Trimming cost V 6 bases and J 3 bases, with 6 bases left between them. Per germline, CDR1 MNHEY and CDR2 SVGAGI. The CDR3 length is 11 residues. The CDR3 sequence: CASSLRYEQYF. CDR3 nucleotides: TGTGCCAGCAGCCTCCGCTACGAGCAGTACTTC.

With respect to this clone: Other DNA sequences of this sample code for an identical CDR3. The chain couples TRBV18 to TRBJ2-7, with a tentative D call TRBD1 (6 bases). Trimming removed 3 bases from V and 1 base from J, with 7 bases in between. The CDR3 totals 13 residues. In germline, CDR1 is KGHSH, CDR2 LQKENI. The CDR3 nucleotides are TGTGCCAGCTCACCGGGACAATCCTACGAGCAGTACTTC. Translation: CASSPGQSYEQYF. Together with reference TRBV18 and TRBJ2-7, the CDR3 gives the full variable domain: NAGVMQNPRHLVRRRGQEARLRCSPMKGHSHVYWYRQLPEEGLKFMVYLQKENIIDESGMPKERFSAEFPKEGPSILRIQQVVRGDSAAYFCASSPGQSYEQYFGPGTRLTVT.

The V gene is TRBV19, the J gene TRBJ1-2; possibly TRBD1 for D (6 bases). V was trimmed by 1 base and J by 8 bases, leaving 14 bases between them. This CDR3 is built from 14 residues. Germline loops: CDR1 LNHDA, CDR2 SQIVND (reference sequence). CDR3 sequence: CASSIVQGSSGYTF. The CDR3 region has the DNA TGTGCCAGTAGTATAGTGCAGGGGAGCAGCGGCTACACCTTC.

This clone was counted a single time. The chain recombines TRBV12-3 or TRBV12-4 with TRBJ1-2; maybe TRBD1 (6 bases). There are 13 residues in the CDR3. V lost 5 bases, J lost 8 bases, and 15 bases lay in between. This CDR3 reads CASSPTTGRGYTF. The DNA of the CDR3 is TGTGCCAGCAGTCCAACGACAGGCAGAGGCTACACCTTC.